A selection of T cell receptor beta chains follows, all from one sample in a study of metastatic and nonmetastatic thyroid tumors. TCRdb re-called the PCR reads through MiXCR. There are around 6,200 clones in the sample; about 32% occur only once, and roughly a sixth lies in the top ten. Sequencing was carried out using adjacent normal tissue. The receptors come from a female donor with papillary thyroid cancer or a benign thyroid nodule (not recorded which). Some clones in this sample may be carry-over from other donors' samples. Each CDR3 is given with its conserved first and last residue.

v_call | cdr3_length | cdr3_aa
TRBV28 | 20 | CASSLFLQGPSGNRPYEQYF
TRBV7-9 | 15 | CASSWRQGADYGYTF
TRBV12-3/TRBV12-4 | 14 | CASTAGSTNTEAFF
TRBV5-5 | 16 | CTSSHSRQGGQETQYF
TRBV28 | 16 | CASRIPSSTANYGYTF
TRBV7-6 | 11 | CASSLGLMQFF
TRBV19 | 14 | CASRGLELNTEAFF
TRBV3-1 | 13 | CASSPGEEAGYTF
TRBV7-2 | 15 | CASSLVVGDDEKLFF
TRBV9 | 14 | CASSVGGRNTEAFF
TRBV12-3/TRBV12-4 | 13 | CATTGQGQETQYF
TRBV6-1 | 11 | CASSPKYGYTF
TRBV7-8 | 15 | CASSLPGFGYYEQYF
TRBV30 | 13 | CAWRGKGWTEAFF
TRBV6-1 | 15 | CASSEAPGQIYEQYF
TRBV11-2 | 14 | CASSLGVDTYGYTF
TRBV10-2 | 17 | CASSVGGGAGMSYEQYF
TRBV24-1 | 15 | CATSGTGNEDEKLFF
TRBV12-3/TRBV12-4 | 15 | CASSFRRGLRVTQYF
TRBV7-2 | 14 | CASSLRRGRSEQFF
TRBV20-1 | 18 | CSATGLAGGPELLDEQFF
TRBV2 | 14 | CASSPDRSYTEAFF
TRBV6-1 | 15 | CASSSEFRTAYEQYF
TRBV5-1 | 13 | CASSLEGSYGYTF
TRBV14 | 15 | CASSPRQGGNTEAFF
TRBV6-1 | 14 | CASSEGGGGYEQYF
TRBV20-1 | 18 | CSARDRLAGLLLTAEQYF
TRBV12-3/TRBV12-4 | 15 | CASSAISIGREEQCF
TRBV11-3 | 14 | CASSSDGLSTEAFF
TRBV20-1 | 16 | CSARVEGREGTDTQYF
TRBV7-3 | 13 | CASSSTGSGELFF
TRBV5-1 | 15 | CASRRDAGTSYEQYF